This TCR beta chain was retrieved from a study of cytomegalovirus exposure and HLA in healthy donors. Findings and caveats of the study: Based on reports, TCR beta sequences accurately predicted HLA-A and HLA-B alleles for most subjects. Earlier analysis found most TCR beta V segments productive about 87% or about 30% of the time.

This clone is a singleton in its sample. Its antigen is still unknown. The primer mix had 60 Vbeta and 13 Jbeta primers. Produced via immunoSEQ multiplex PCR; TCRdb's table is partial and in-frame only. The sample holds around 130,000 clones; approximately 80% are singletons and the top ten take 2.5% to 3%. The sequencing sample was made of PBMCs. The source is a woman in her late teens or twenties in good health and CMV-seropositive.

CDR3 amino acids: CASSLGTGGTQYF. The DNA of the CDR3 is TGTGCCAGCAGCTTAGGGACAGGAGGGACCCAGTACTTC. The V call is TRBV13, the J call TRBJ2-5; tentative D call: TRBD1 (6 bases). There are 13 residues in the CDR3. V lost 0 bases and J 7 bases, leaving 9 bases between the germline ends. Germline values: CDR1 PRHDT, CDR2 FYEKMQ (reference sequence).